This T cell receptor beta chain came from a study of early T cells in non-severe SARS-CoV-2 infection. On the study more broadly: Alpha and beta chains were unpaired, from unsorted whole-blood bulk RNA. Whole-study findings and limits: Reliance on VDJdb matching favored anti-spike CD8 responses; private and CD4 specificities were missed.

The CDR3 contains 17 residues. With 5 bases clipped from V and 6 bases from J, the junction kept 11 bases outside the gene matches. Germline CDR1 is SSHAT and CDR2 is FNYEAQ (reference sequence). In its sample, this clonotype was seen many times. Its antigen is currently unknown. Tagging with unique molecular identifiers was applied to individual cDNA molecules. MiXCR, run by TCRdb on the 5' RACE reads, gives a single entry per CDR3 protein. This sample yields more than 20,000 distinct CDR3 sequences, of which around 4.5% are seen a single time; 15% to 20% belongs to the top ten. This TCR came from an adult who was a healthcare worker with PCR-confirmed SARS-CoV-2 infection or an uninfected control (not recorded which). The chain carries TRBV7-7 and TRBJ2-5, with 14 nucleotides matching TRBD2. Sequencing input: whole blood. The CDR3 region is CASSPFMTSGRVQTQYF. The CDR3 region has the DNA TGTGCCAGCAGCCCATTTATGACTAGCGGGAGGGTGCAGACCCAGTACTTC.